The clone carrying this T cell receptor beta chain was recorded at least ten times. Its target is unknown. The data are from a study of identical twins' blood T cells. The study, taken as a whole, reports: Even for out-of-frame TCRbeta, twins reportedly shared V gene usage much more than unrelated donors. Mainly, cloneset size products determined shared clonotypes, twins included.

Each TCR cDNA library carried sample-specific barcodes on both ends. Original data processing: Clonotypes per individual ranged from about 85,000 to nearly 500,000. A single record per CDR3 protein comes from TCRdb applying MiXCR to the 5' RACE reads. Clone size and V and J calls follow TCRdb, not the original study. The data hold fewer than 450,000 distinct CDR3 sequences, with about 28% observed a single time. Germline lookup yields CDR1 DFQATT and CDR2 SNEGSKA (reference sequence). V lost 7 bases, J lost 6 bases, and 13 bases lay in between. The CDR3 length is 12 residues. This receptor was obtained from a woman between 18 and 55 years old in good health. The chain joins TRBV20-1 to TRBJ2-1, with D perhaps TRBD2 (5 bases). Sequenced input: PBMCs. The chain's CDR3 is CSVQVDSNEQFF. Written as DNA, the CDR3 is TGCAGTGTGCAGGTGGACTCCAATGAGCAGTTCTTC.